The 28 T cell receptor beta chains below all came from one sample that was sequenced in a study of T cell clonotyping in hematopoietic cell transplantation. Method: immunoSEQ multiplex PCR; TCRdb's copy keeps in-frame clones and lacks some. The repertoire consists of 13,000 to 15,000 clones, with around 94% occurring once and the leading ten covering approximately 4.2%. This specimen was PBMCs, taken 30 days after allogeneic stem cell transplant. The receptors were gathered from a male patient aged 60-69 years who had an allogeneic stem cell transplant from an unrelated donor, so the T cells may come from the graft donor. Some clones in this sample may be carry-over from other donors' samples.

The CDR3 bases are TGTGCCAGCAGCTCGACAGGGGATAATGAAAAACTGTTTTTT. It codes for CASSSTGDNEKLFF. This chain joins TRBV5-4 and TRBJ1-4; 8 bases are shared with TRBD1. CDR3 length: 14 residues. The V and J ends lost 3 bases and 4 bases, in that order; junction bases with no gene match: 2. CDR1 is SGHNT, CDR2 YYREEE, per germline (reference sequence).

The V call is TRBV5-5, the J call TRBJ1-1; perhaps TRBD1 as D (6 bases). Germline CDR1 and CDR2: SGHKS and YYEKEE (reference sequence). V was trimmed by 4 bases and J by 6 bases, leaving 16 bases between them. CDR3 length: 14 amino acids. CDR3 nucleotides: TGTGCCAGCAGCACTCAACAGGGTCGGGCTGAAGCTTTCTTT. Translation: CASSTQQGRAEAFF.

This clone was observed once. The chain has TRBV28 and TRBJ1-4, with 7 bases fitting TRBD1. This CDR3 is 16 amino acids long. Germline V CDR1 and CDR2: MDHEN, SYDVKM. Trimming at V came to 6 bases and at J to 7 bases, leaving 14 bases not matched to a gene. The CDR3 region is CASSGNNRGAGEKLFF. CDR3 nucleotides: TGTGCCAGCAGCGGAAACAACAGGGGCGCGGGTGAAAAACTGTTTTTT.

The chain combines TRBV6-5 with TRBJ2-7; TRBD1 matches 8 bases. Trimming cost V 2 bases and J 5 bases; bases outside gene matches: 5. From germline, CDR1 is MNHEY and CDR2 SVGAGI. This CDR3 comprises 14 residues. The CDR3 here is CASSYTQGVNEQYF. CDR3 in DNA: TGTGCCAGCAGTTACACACAGGGGGTCAACGAGCAGTACTTC.

CDR3 amino acids: CASSLMSSYNSPLHF. DNA for the CDR3: TGTGCCAGCAGCTTAATGAGCTCCTATAATTCACCCCTCCACTTT. The chain joins TRBV11-2 to TRBJ1-6; D ambiguous. Trimming shortened V by 2 bases and J by 0 bases, and 5 bases separated the two germline ends. The CDR3 extends over 15 amino acids. Germline V gene lookup returns CDR1 SGHAT and CDR2 FQNNGV.

This clone was seen a single time. V is TRBV9 and J is TRBJ1-5; D possibly corresponds to TRBD1 (5 bases). CDR3 length equals 14 residues. V dropped 0 bases and J dropped 8 bases, with 12 bases sitting between them. Per germline, CDR1 SGDLS and CDR2 YYNGEE. The CDR3 reads CASSVEPGRKPQHF. DNA of the CDR3: TGTGCCAGCAGCGTAGAGCCGGGGCGTAAGCCCCAGCATTTT.

The chain has TRBV4-3 and TRBJ2-7; 8 bases map to TRBD2. The CDR3 is 16 residues long. Germline assignment: CDR1 LGHNA and CDR2 YSLEER. Trimming removed 0 bases from V and 6 bases from J; junction bases left unmatched: 10. The CDR3 reads CASSQDLGGVSGEQYF. CDR3 bases: TGCGCCAGCAGCCAAGATCTCGGGGGGGTTTCGGGCGAGCAGTACTTC.

V usage is TRBV12-5 and J usage is TRBJ1-2; perhaps TRBD1 as D (6 bases). The CDR3 contains 15 residues. From germline, CDR1 is LGHNT and CDR2 FRNRAP. V dropped 0 bases and J dropped 8 bases, with 16 bases sitting between them. CDR3 in DNA: TGTGCTAGTGGTTTGGTTCAGGGGCTCAGGGGAGGCTACACCTTC. Translation gives CASGLVQGLRGGYTF.

The V call is TRBV5-1, the J call TRBJ1-1, with 7 bases fitting TRBD1. With 5 bases clipped from V and 1 base from J, the junction kept 5 bases outside the gene matches. Germline V CDR1 and CDR2: SGHRS, YFSETQ. The CDR3 sequence is 14 residues long. The CDR3 here is CASRFTGENTEAFF. The CDR3 coding sequence is TGCGCCAGCAGATTCACAGGGGAGAACACTGAAGCTTTCTTT.

The chain combines TRBV4-1 with TRBJ2-2, with D hard to call. CDR3 size: 13 residues. The germline CDR1 and CDR2 sequences are MGHRA and YSYEKL. The V gene lost 4 bases and the J gene lost 6 bases, with 9 bases spanning the gap. The CDR3: CASSPFGAGELFF. CDR3 DNA: TGCGCCAGCAGCCCCTTTGGGGCCGGGGAGCTGTTTTTT.

The chain couples TRBV19 to TRBJ2-7, with a tentative D call TRBD1 (5 bases). The V end lost 4 bases, the J end lost 6 bases, and 13 bases lay between the germline ends. Germline V gene sequence: CDR1 LNHDA, CDR2 SQIVND (reference sequence). The CDR3 consists of 13 residues. The CDR3 here is CASSTTRDSEQYF. CDR3 bases: TGTGCCAGTAGTACGACCAGGGATTCCGAGCAGTACTTC.

This clone has just one count. The chain uses TRBV19 and TRBJ2-5, with D tentatively TRBD1 (7 bases). The CDR3 runs 13 residues. Germline assignment: CDR1 LNHDA and CDR2 SQIVND (reference sequence). With 7 bases removed from V and 3 bases from J, the gap between germline ends came to 12 bases. DNA for the CDR3: TGTGCCAGTAAGGGCAGGGGGGAAGAGACCCAGTACTTC. It specifies CASKGRGEETQYF.

The chain is built from TRBV19 and TRBJ1-1; TRBD1 might be the D (5 bases). There are 17 residues in the CDR3. The ends were cut back, 4 bases at V and 0 bases at J, with 18 bases in the middle. The V gene's germline CDR1 is LNHDA and CDR2 SQIVND (reference sequence). CDR3 in amino acids: CASSTRRGEGLNTEAFF. CDR3 bases: TGTGCCAGTAGTACCCGACGGGGGGAGGGCCTGAACACTGAAGCTTTCTTT. Filled out from reference TRBV19 and TRBJ1-1, the complete variable domain reads DGGITQSPKYLFRKEGQNVTLSCEQNLNHDAMYWYRQDPGQGLRLIYYSQIVNDFQKGDIAEGYSVSREKKESFPLTVTSAQKNPTAFYLCASSTRRGEGLNTEAFFGQGTRLTVV.

The chain carries TRBV4-1 and TRBJ2-7; 9 bases agree with TRBD1. Germline trimming cut 4 bases from V and 5 bases from J; bases unmatched to any gene: 15. Germline CDR1 MGHRA, CDR2 YSYEKL. The CDR3 sequence is 17 residues long. CDR3 DNA: TGCGCCAGCAGCCTGAACTCCCGGACAGGGGATTTCCACGAGCAGTACTTC. Protein product: CASSLNSRTGDFHEQYF.

This chain uses TRBV9 with TRBJ1-1, with a weak D call TRBD1 (6 bases). Germline assignment: CDR1 SGDLS and CDR2 YYNGEE. Trimming stripped 3 bases from V and 6 bases from J, with 21 bases between. CDR3 size: 16 residues. CDR3 sequence (DNA): TGTGCCAGCAGCGAACAGGGAGGTATGGGTGGCGCTGAAGCTTTCTTT. It specifies CASSEQGGMGGAEAFF.

The chain uses TRBV7-6 and TRBJ2-7; tentatively, D is TRBD1 (5 bases). The V end was cut by 5 bases, the J end by 3 bases, with 11 bases between. This CDR3 region has 13 residues. CDR1 and CDR2 from the germline V gene are SGHVS and FNYEAQ. CDR3 region: CASSADSFYEQYF. In DNA form, the CDR3 reads TGTGCCAGCAGCGCCGACAGCTTCTACGAGCAGTACTTC.

This clone was seen a single time. V is TRBV19 and J is TRBJ2-2, with TRBD2 as a possible D gene (6 bases). Looked up from germline, CDR1 is LNHDA and CDR2 is SQIVND (reference sequence). The CDR3 extends over 14 amino acids. Deletions cut 4 bases from V and 8 bases from J, with 14 bases between. CDR3 sequence: CASSRREVSGELFF. CDR3 coding DNA: TGTGCCAGTAGTAGGAGGGAGGTCTCAGGGGAGCTGTTTTTT.

The chain recombines TRBV7-2 with TRBJ2-3; 10 nucleotides match TRBD2. Germline V lookup: CDR1 SGHTA, CDR2 FQGNSA. V dropped 6 bases and J dropped 14; count of bases not matched to a gene: 8. This CDR3 region has 12 residues. The CDR3 DNA reads as TGTGCCAGCAGTATCGGACTAGCGGTGCTGTATTTT. This codes for CASSIGLAVLYF.

The V gene is TRBV7-9, the J gene TRBJ2-3; TRBD2 matches at 15 bases. V was clipped by 3 bases and J by 4 bases; unmatched bases: 2. The germline gives CDR1 SEHNR, CDR2 FQNEAQ (reference sequence). CDR3 length equals 16 residues. The CDR3 DNA follows: TGTGCCAGCAGCTTTGGACTAGCGGGGGGGCCAGATACGCAGTATTTT. The encoded protein is CASSFGLAGGPDTQYF.

The chain has TRBV19 and TRBJ2-7, with a weak D call TRBD1 (5 bases). This CDR3 is 14 amino acids long. Per germline, CDR1 LNHDA and CDR2 SQIVND (reference sequence). Trimming cost V 4 bases and J 3 bases, with 13 bases left between them. Here the CDR3 DNA reads TGTGCCAGTAGTACTCAGGGAATCCTCTACGAGCAGTACTTC. This encodes CASSTQGILYEQYF.

The V and J genes are TRBV7-3 and TRBJ2-2; tentative D call: TRBD1 (5 bases). Looked up from germline, CDR1 is SGHTA and CDR2 is FQGTGA. V was pared by 5 bases and J by 4 bases, with 11 bases between. The CDR3 totals 14 residues. The CDR3 DNA is TGTGCCAGCAGCAGCGACAGATTCACCGGGGAGCTGTTTTTT. It translates to CASSSDRFTGELFF. Full variable domain (remainder filled in from reference TRBV7-3 and TRBJ2-2): GAGVSQTPSNKVTEKGKYVELRCDPISGHTALYWYRQSLGQGPEFLIYFQGTGAADDSGLPNDRFFAVRPEGSVSTLKIQRTERGDSAVYLCASSSDRFTGELFFGEGSRLTVL.

The chain combines TRBV13 with TRBJ1-5; D unresolved. The CDR3 covers 15 residues. Germline V gene data show CDR1 as PRHDT and CDR2 as FYEKMQ (reference sequence). The V end was cut by 4 bases, the J end by 7 bases, with 17 bases between. CDR3 coding DNA: TGTGCCAGCAGCTCCCCCGGGATTAAGGACCAGCCCCAGCATTTT. Protein: CASSSPGIKDQPQHF.

The CDR3 loop reads CSAKDTEAFF. The CDR3 DNA follows: TGCAGCGCTAAGGACACTGAAGCTTTCTTT. The chain uses TRBV29-1 and TRBJ1-1; D is undetermined. V shed 7 bases and J shed 3 bases, with 6 bases lying between them. Germline CDR1 SQVTM, CDR2 ANQGSEA. The CDR3 loop spans 10 amino acids.

This chain uses TRBV5-4 with TRBJ2-5; D is possibly TRBD2 (5 bases). The V gene's germline CDR1 is SGHNT and CDR2 YYREEE (reference sequence). The length of the CDR3 is 13 residues. Trimming left V 3 bases short and J 2 bases short, with 8 bases between. The CDR3 nucleotides are TGTGCCAGCAGCTCGGGATGGCAAGAGACCCAGTACTTC. Translated: CASSSGWQETQYF.

The genes are TRBV5-6 and TRBJ2-7, with D tentatively TRBD1 (5 bases). The germline CDR1 and CDR2 sequences are SGHDT and YYEEEE. The CDR3 consists of 13 residues. The V and J ends lost 5 bases and 12 bases respectively, with 21 bases between them. CDR3 nucleotide sequence: TGTGCCAGCAGTAGAACAGAAACAGGCATCAGGTACTTC. Protein product: CASSRTETGIRYF.

This CDR3 is CASSSTGKGYEQYF. The CDR3 DNA follows: TGCGCCAGCAGCTCGACAGGGAAAGGCTACGAGCAGTACTTC. This chain uses TRBV5-1 with TRBJ2-7; TRBD1 matches 7 bases. Trimming removed 3 bases from V and 3 bases from J; junction bases left unmatched: 6. The length of the CDR3 is 14 residues. In germline, CDR1 is SGHRS, CDR2 YFSETQ.

The rearrangement joins TRBV7-6 to TRBJ1-2; D not certain. Germline V CDR1 and CDR2: SGHVS, FNYEAQ. Trimming took 3 bases from V and 6 from J, leaving 2 bases between them. The CDR3 contains 10 residues. The CDR3 region is CASSFHGYTF. As DNA, the CDR3 is TGTGCCAGCAGCTTCCATGGCTACACCTTC.

The chain joins TRBV5-6 to TRBJ2-1; TRBD1 agrees at 10 bases. Germline loops: CDR1 SGHDT, CDR2 YYEEEE. V shed 0 bases and J 7 bases; nucleotides not matched to a gene: 7. The CDR3 is 16 amino acids. The CDR3 region is CASSLAMGQGRNEQFF. The CDR3 region has the DNA TGTGCCAGCAGCTTGGCCATGGGACAGGGGAGGAATGAGCAGTTCTTC.